This TCR beta chain was observed in a study of OX40 agonist ivuxolimab in advanced cancers. About the investigation overall: Ivuxolimab was a fully human IgG2 agonistic monoclonal antibody targeting the costimulatory receptor OX40 (CD134). The dose-escalation cohort was around 83% male with a mean age of approximately 60 years, ranging from roughly 23 to 80. Partial responses occurred in three dose-escalation patients, of whom one had hepatocellular carcinoma and two had cutaneous melanoma. Among the roughly 54 dose-escalation patients, some 20 had hepatocellular carcinoma, 15 or so melanoma, 9 renal cell carcinoma and 9 head and neck cancer. The monotherapy dose-escalation portion (N ≈ 52 patients) of the phase I ivuxolimab trial is reported in the paper. The point of sequencing TCRbeta in the periphery was to test whether ivuxolimab changed TCR sequence diversity and drove clonal T-cell expansion. Patients were allowed to have had prior anti-PD-1, anti-PD-L1 or anti-CTLA-4 therapy, and roughly 40% of the dose-escalation patients had been treated with checkpoint inhibitors. Intravenous ivuxolimab was administered to patients every 2 weeks at six dose levels: 0.01, 0.1, 0.3, 1.5, 3 and 10 mg/kg.

Genomic DNA was extracted from sorted cells for sequencing of the TCRbeta CDR3 region. The immunoSEQ Assay was used for sequencing of TCRbeta CDR3 regions. TCRdb retrieved this table from immuneACCESS and kept in-frame rearrangements only. Not all clones are present; in checked studies, unresolved V genes account for under half, and no reason is known for the remainder. Here the sample has 50,000 to 65,000 clones; about 87% occur a single time. The top ten clones comprise 0.67% of the sample. CDR1 MNHEY and CDR2 SVGAGI are derived from the germline V gene. The CDR3 measures 14 amino acids from cysteine to phenylalanine. The entry retains the CDR3 DNA only, 42 bases that are in frame from base 1. V and J are trimmed by 2 bases and 1 base, and the gene matches miss 1 base of the junction. The trial excluded patients who had a history of autoimmune disease or were on systemic immunosuppression. In every dose cohort, peripheral blood was drawn for TCR sequencing at baseline, cycle 4 day 1, and cycle 7 day 1. The samples were drawn from a first-in-human, open-label, multicenter phase I dose-escalation trial of ivuxolimab. Adults with locally advanced or metastatic melanoma, renal cell carcinoma, hepatocellular carcinoma or head and neck squamous cell carcinoma were enrolled in the trial. CD4+ and CD8+ T cells were sorted separately from peripheral blood before TCR sequencing.

Regarding this clone: It lacks a known antigen. Base qualities were left out, and no much larger clone turns up one base away.

Study-wide findings and limitations: The antigen specificity of the peripheral T cells that underwent clonal expansion was not determined. At doses of 0.1 to 3.0 mg/kg, clonal expansion of both CD4+ and CD8+ blood T cells was observed from baseline to week 6. In partial responders in the 0.1-3.0 mg/kg groups, normalized peripheral clonal expansion was found to be among the lowest, especially among CD8+ T cells. After ivuxolimab, CD8+ T cells had more expanded clones than CD4+ T cells on average. Low levels of normalized T-cell clonal expansion were also seen in some nonresponding patients.

The source of this sequence is an adult with an advanced solid tumor such as melanoma, head and neck, liver or kidney cancer. This specimen consisted of CD4+ or CD8+ T cells sorted from blood, obtained in a trial of the OX40 agonist ivuxolimab. The chain links TRBV6-5 with TRBJ2-7; a stretch of 8 junction bases matches TRBD1. In nucleotide form, the sequence is TGTGCCAGCAGTTACGACAGGGGTTCCTACGAGCAGTACTTC. This translates into CASSYDRGSYEQYF.